This TCR beta chain appears in the sequencing data of a study of T-cell memory formation after mild COVID-19 listed by TCRdb under 2021. Background on the whole study: TCR sequence clusters from the two donors were largely donor specific. Two young, previously healthy adult volunteers, one female and one male, were included in the cohort. In a couple of donors, T-cell clones that expanded and contracted after mild COVID-19 were followed by sequencing TCRalpha and TCRbeta repertoires longitudinally. What the study reported, not specific to this receptor: SARS-CoV-2 specificity was not confirmed for the second-wave clones peaking on day 37. From day 15 to 85, contracting clones showed balanced CD4/CD8 phenotypes, whereas a second wave of clones that expanded from day 15 to 37 leaned towards CD4+. Contracting CD4+ clones were found mainly in CM and EM memory subsets, while CD8+ clones were enriched in EMRA. The study covered only two mild cases, and larger cohorts including severe cases with pre-infection samples were considered necessary. Some responding clones were detected in pre-infection memory, suggesting pre-existing cross-reactive memory T cells joined the SARS-CoV-2 response.

This clonotype was seen only a few times. What antigen it recognizes has not been identified. Nothing much larger sits one base from this clone, and base qualities are not available. PBMCs were isolated by Ficoll-Paque density gradient centrifugation. Instrument on record: Illumina NovaSeq 6000. TCRalpha and TCRbeta cDNA libraries were built by 5'RACE with constant-segment primers, adding sample barcodes and unique molecular identifiers. Trizol reagent was used to extract RNA from every sample. Library amplification was performed in two PCR steps, and a second sample barcode and Illumina TruSeq adapters were introduced in the second step. The libraries were sequenced on an Illumina NovaSeq using 2 x 150 bp paired-end reads. In the authors' own workflow: The reads were demultiplexed and collapsed into UMI-guided consensus sequences using migec v1.2.7. Using mixcr v2.1.11, UMI consensuses were aligned to TRA and TRB V and J templates and then assembled into clonotypes. Clonotypes were classified as expanded or contracted when called significant by both edgeR and NoisET, with noise models trained on biological replicates. For edgeR calls, the thresholds were a false discovery rate-adjusted p below 0.01 and a log2 fold-change of 1. PCA with hierarchical clustering of max-normalized trajectories of the 1000 most abundant clonotypes was used as exploratory dynamics analysis. Each responding clone was given a CD4 or CD8 phenotype based on the CD4+ and CD8+ repertoires, which had been sequenced separately. TCRdb reanalyzed the raw reads on its own, using fastp at Q25 for trimming and MiXCR for clone calling, and kept in-frame beta chains. Identical CDR3 proteins give one entry, which carries the most common genes and DNA. TCRdb's processing, not the authors' own work, is the source of the V and J calls. For this sample the table gives hundreds of thousands of distinct CDR3 sequences, of which about 15% were detected only once. Of the sample, about 20% falls within the top ten clones.

The germline V gene (reference sequence) supplies CDR1 SSHAT and CDR2 FNYEAQ. V was cut back by 1 base and J by 0 bases, leaving a gap of 4 bases between them. The CDR3 goes from the cysteine to the phenylalanine over 14 residues. Here the CDR3 DNA is all that survives: 42 bases in frame from base 1. Sequenced sample: PBMCs or a T cell subset sorted from them (not recorded which). The TCR comes from a man between 18 and 29 years old who had mild COVID-19 (a few samples of this study predate the infection). The sample titles of this study are shuffled in the database, so cell type and time point are left out; the donor was told from shared clones. The chain links TRBV7-7 with TRBJ2-4; the D gene is not confidently resolved. The CDR3 reads as follows: CASSLEIAKNIQYF. The bases read TGTGCCAGCAGCTTAGAGATAGCCAAAAACATTCAGTACTTC. Full variable domain (CDR3 extended with the reference TRBV7-7 and TRBJ2-4 proteins): GAGVSQSPRYKVTKRGQDVTLRCDPISSHATLYWYQQALGQGPEFLTYFNYEAQPDKSGLPSDRFSAERPEGSISTLTIQRTEQRDSAMYRCASSLEIAKNIQYFGAGTRLSVL.